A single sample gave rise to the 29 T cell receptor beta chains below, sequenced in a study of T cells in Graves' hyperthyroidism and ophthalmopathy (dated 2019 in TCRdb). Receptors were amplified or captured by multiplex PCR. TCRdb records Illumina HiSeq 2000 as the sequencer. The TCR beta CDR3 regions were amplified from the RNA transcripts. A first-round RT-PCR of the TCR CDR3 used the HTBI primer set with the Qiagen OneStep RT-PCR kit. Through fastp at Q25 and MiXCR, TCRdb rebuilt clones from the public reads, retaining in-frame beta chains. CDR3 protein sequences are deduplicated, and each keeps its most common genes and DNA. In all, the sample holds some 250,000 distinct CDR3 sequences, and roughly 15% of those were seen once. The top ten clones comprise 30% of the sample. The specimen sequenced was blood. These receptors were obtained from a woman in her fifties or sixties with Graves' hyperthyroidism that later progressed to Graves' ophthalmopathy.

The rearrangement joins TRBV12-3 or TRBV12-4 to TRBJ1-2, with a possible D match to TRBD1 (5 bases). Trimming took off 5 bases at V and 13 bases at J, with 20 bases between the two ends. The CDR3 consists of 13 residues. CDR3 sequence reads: CASSLQRTGTSTF. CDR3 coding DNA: TGTGCCAGCAGTCTCCAACGCACAGGTACCTCCACCTTC.

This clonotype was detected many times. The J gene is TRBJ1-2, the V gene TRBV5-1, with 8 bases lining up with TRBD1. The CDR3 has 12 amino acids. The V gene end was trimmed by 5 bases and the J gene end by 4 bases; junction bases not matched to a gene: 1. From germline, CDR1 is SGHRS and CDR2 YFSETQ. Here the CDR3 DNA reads TGCGCCAGCAGTGGACAGGGCTATGGCTACACCTTC. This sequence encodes CASSGQGYGYTF.

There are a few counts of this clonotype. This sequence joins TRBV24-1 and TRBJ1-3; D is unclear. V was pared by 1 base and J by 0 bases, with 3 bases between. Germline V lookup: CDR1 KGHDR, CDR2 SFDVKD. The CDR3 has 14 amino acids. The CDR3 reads CATSDFPSGNTIYF. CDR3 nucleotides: TGTGCCACCAGTGATTTTCCCTCTGGAAACACCATATATTTT.

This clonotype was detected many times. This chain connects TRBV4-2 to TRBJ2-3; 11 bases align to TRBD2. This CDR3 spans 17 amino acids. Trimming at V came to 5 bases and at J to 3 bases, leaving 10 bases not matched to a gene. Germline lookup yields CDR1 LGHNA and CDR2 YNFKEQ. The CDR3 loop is CASSSRPSGRSTDTQYF. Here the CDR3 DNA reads TGTGCCAGCAGCTCGCGGCCTAGCGGGAGGAGTACAGATACGCAGTATTTT.

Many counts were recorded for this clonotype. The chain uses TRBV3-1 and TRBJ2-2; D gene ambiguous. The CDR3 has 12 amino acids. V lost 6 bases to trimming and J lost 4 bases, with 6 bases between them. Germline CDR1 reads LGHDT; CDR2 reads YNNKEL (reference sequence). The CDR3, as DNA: TGTGCCAGCAGGCTAATCACCGGGGAGCTGTTTTTT. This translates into CASRLITGELFF.

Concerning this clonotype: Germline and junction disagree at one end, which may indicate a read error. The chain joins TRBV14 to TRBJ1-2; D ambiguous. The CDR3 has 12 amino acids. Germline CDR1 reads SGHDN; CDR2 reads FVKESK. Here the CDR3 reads CASSQVEGSYTF. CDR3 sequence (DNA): TGTGCCAGCAGTCAAGTTGAGGGAAGCTACACCTTC.

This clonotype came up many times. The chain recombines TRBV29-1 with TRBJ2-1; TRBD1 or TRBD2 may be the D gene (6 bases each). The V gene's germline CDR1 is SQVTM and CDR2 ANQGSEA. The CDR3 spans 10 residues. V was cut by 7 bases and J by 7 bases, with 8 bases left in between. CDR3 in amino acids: CSGGGNEQFF. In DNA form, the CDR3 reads TGCAGCGGAGGGGGGAATGAGCAGTTCTTC.

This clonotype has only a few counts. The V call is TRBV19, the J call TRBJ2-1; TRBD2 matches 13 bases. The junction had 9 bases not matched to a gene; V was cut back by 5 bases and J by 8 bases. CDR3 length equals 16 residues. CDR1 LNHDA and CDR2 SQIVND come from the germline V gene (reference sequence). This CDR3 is CASSSKTSGRADEQFF. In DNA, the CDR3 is TGTGCCAGTAGTTCGAAAACTAGCGGGAGGGCAGATGAGCAGTTCTTC.

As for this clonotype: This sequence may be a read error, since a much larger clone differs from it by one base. In nucleotides, the CDR3 is TGTGCCAGCAGCAAACCAGCGGGACGAGAGACCCAGTACTTC. This codes for CASSKPAGRETQYF. The chain joins TRBV27 to TRBJ2-5; 7 nucleotides line up with TRBD2. Germline CDR1 MNHEY, CDR2 SMNVEV (reference sequence). Unmatched junction bases numbered 8, after V lost 6 bases and J lost 4 bases. CDR3 size: 14 residues.

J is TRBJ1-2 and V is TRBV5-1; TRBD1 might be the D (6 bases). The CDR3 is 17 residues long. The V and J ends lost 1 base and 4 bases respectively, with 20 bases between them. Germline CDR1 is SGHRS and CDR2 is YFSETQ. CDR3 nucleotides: TGCGCCAGCAGCTTGTCACCGCGAGGGGGAAACGGCTATGGCTACACCTTC. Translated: CASSLSPRGGNGYGYTF.

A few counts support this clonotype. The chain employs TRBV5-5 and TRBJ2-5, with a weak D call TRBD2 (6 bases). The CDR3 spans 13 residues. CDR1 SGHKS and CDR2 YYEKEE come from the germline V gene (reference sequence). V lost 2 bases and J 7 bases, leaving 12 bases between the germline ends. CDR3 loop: CASSFGGEVTQYF. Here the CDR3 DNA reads TGTGCCAGCAGCTTTGGAGGGGAAGTGACCCAGTACTTC.

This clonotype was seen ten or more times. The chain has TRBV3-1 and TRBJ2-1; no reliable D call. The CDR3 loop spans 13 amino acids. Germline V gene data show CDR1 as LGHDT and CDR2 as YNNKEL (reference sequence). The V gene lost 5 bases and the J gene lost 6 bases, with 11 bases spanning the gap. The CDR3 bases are TGTGCCAGCAGCAGTATGGCCGGCAATGAGCAGTTCTTC. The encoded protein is CASSSMAGNEQFF.

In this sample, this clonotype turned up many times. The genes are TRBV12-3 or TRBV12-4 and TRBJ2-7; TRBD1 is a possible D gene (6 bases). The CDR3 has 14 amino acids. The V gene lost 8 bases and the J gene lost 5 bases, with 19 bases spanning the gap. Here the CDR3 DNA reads TGTGCCAGCCGGCCCAGGGGTTTTGGCCACGAGCAGTACTTC. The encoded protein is CASRPRGFGHEQYF.

The chain's CDR3 is CASSLRPSGLAKNIQYF. The CDR3 DNA follows: TGCGCCAGCAGCTTGAGGCCGTCGGGACTAGCCAAAAACATTCAGTACTTC. The chain employs TRBV5-1 and TRBJ2-4; weak D call: TRBD2 (6 bases). CDR3 size: 17 residues. V was clipped by 1 base and J by 0 bases, with 14 bases between them. Germline V gene sequence: CDR1 SGHRS, CDR2 YFSETQ.

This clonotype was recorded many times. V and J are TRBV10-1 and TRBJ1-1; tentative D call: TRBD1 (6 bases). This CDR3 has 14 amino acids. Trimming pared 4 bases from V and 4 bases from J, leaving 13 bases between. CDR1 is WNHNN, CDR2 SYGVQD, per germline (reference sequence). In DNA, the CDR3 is TGCGCCAGCAGTGTAGGGGGAATGGGCACTGAAGCTTTCTTT. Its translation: CASSVGGMGTEAFF.

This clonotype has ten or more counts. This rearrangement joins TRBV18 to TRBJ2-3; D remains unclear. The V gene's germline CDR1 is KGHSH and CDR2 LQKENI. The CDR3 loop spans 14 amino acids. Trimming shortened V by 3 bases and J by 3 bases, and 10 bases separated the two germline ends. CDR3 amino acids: CASSPSDETDTQYF. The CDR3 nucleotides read TGTGCCAGCTCACCTTCGGACGAGACAGATACGCAGTATTTT.

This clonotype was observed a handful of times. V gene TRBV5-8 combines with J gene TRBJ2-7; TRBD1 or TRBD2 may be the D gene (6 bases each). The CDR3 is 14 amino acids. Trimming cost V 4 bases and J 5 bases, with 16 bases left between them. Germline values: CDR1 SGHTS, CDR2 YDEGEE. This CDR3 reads CASSRGQGLDEQYF. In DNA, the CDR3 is TGTGCCAGCAGCCGGGGGCAGGGATTGGACGAGCAGTACTTC.

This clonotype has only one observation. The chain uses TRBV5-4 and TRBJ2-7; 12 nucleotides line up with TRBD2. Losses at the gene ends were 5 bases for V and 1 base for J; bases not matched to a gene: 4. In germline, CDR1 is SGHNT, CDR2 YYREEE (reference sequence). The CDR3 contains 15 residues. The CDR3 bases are TGTGCCAGCAGAACCGGGACTAGCGGGTCCTACGAGCAGTACTTC. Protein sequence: CASRTGTSGSYEQYF. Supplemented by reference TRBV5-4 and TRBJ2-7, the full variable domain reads ETGVTQSPTHLIKTRGQQVTLRCSSQSGHNTVSWYQQALGQGPQFIFQYYREEENGRGNFPPRFSGLQFPNYSSELNVNALELDDSALYLCASRTGTSGSYEQYFGPGTRLTVT.

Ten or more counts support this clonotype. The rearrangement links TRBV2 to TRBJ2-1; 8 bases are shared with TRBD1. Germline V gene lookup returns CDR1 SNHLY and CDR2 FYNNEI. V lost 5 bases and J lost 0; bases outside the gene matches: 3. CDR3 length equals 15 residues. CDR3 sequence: CASSQDRGSYNEQFF. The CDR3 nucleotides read TGTGCCAGCAGTCAAGACAGGGGCTCCTACAATGAGCAGTTCTTC.

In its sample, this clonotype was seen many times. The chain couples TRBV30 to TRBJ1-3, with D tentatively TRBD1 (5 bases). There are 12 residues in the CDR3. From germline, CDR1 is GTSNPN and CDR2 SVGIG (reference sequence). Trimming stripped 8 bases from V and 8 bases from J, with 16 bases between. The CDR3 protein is CAARGSGDTIYF. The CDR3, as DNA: TGTGCCGCAAGGGGAAGCGGGGACACCATATATTTT.

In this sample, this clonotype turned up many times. The CDR3 spells CASSPSDGDDTEAFF. The CDR3 DNA follows: TGTGCCAGCTCACCTTCTGACGGGGATGACACTGAAGCTTTCTTT. The rearrangement joins TRBV18 to TRBJ1-1; unclear D gene. The CDR3 contains 15 residues. The V gene lost 3 bases and the J gene lost 3 bases, with 14 bases spanning the gap. Germline V gene lookup returns CDR1 KGHSH and CDR2 LQKENI.

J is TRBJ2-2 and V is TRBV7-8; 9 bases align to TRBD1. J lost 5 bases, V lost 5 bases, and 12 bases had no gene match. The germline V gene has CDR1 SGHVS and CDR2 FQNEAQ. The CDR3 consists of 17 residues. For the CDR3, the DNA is TGTGCCAGCAGCAGCTACGCACAGGGGGCCAGGACCGGGGAGCTGTTTTTT. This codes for CASSSYAQGARTGELFF.

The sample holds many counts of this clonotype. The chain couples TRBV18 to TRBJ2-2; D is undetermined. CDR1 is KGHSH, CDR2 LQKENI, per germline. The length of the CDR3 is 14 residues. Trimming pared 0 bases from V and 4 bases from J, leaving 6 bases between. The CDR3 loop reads CASSPPWGTGELFF. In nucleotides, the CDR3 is TGTGCCAGCTCACCACCTTGGGGCACCGGGGAGCTGTTTTTT. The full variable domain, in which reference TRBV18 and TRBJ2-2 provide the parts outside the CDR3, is NAGVMQNPRHLVRRRGQEARLRCSPMKGHSHVYWYRQLPEEGLKFMVYLQKENIIDESGMPKERFSAEFPKEGPSILRIQQVVRGDSAAYFCASSPPWGTGELFFGEGSRLTVL.

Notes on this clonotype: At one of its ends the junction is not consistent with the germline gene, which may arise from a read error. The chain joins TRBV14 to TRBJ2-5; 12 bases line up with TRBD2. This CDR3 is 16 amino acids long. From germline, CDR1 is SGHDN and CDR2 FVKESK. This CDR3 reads CASSQGLLAGGGLLDF. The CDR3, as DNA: TGTGCCAGCAGCCAAGGTCTACTAGCGGGAGGCGGGTTATTGGACTTC.

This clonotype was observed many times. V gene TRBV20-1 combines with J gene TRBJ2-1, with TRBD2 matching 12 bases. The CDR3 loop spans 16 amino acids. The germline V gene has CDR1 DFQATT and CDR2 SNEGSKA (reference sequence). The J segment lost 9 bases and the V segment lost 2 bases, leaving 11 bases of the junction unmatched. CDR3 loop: CSARPWTSGTSGEQFF. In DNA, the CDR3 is TGCAGTGCTAGACCATGGACTAGCGGGACGTCGGGTGAGCAGTTCTTC.

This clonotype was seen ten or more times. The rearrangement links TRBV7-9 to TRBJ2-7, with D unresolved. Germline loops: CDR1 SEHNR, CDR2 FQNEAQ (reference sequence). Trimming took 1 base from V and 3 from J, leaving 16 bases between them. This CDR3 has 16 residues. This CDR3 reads CASSLVSGPGFYEQYF. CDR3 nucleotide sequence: TGTGCCAGCAGCTTAGTCTCCGGACCTGGCTTCTACGAGCAGTACTTC.

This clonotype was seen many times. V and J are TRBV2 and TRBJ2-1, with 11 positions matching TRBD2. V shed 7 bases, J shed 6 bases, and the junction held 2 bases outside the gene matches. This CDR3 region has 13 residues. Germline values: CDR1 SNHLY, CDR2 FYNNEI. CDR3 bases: TGTGCCAGCAAAGGGACTAGCGGCAATGAGCAGTTCTTC. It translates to CASKGTSGNEQFF.

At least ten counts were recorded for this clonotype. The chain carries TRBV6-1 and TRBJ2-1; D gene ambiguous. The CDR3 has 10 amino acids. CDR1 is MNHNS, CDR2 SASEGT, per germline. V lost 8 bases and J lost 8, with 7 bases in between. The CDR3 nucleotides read TGTGCCAGCGCGCGTGATGAGCAGTTCTTC. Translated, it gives CASARDEQFF.

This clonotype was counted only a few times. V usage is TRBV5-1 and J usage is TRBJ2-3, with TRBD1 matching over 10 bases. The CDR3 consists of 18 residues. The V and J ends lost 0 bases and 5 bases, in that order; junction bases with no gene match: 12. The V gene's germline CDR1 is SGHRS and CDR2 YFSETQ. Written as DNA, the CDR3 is TGCGCCAGCAGCTTGGGACTCCAATGGACAGGGGGGAGAGATACGCAGTATTTT. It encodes CASSLGLQWTGGRDTQYF. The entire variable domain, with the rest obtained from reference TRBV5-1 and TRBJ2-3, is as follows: KAGVTQTPRYLIKTRGQQVTLSCSPISGHRSVSWYQQTPGQGLQFLFEYFSETQRNKGNFPGRFSGRQFSNSRSEMNVSTLELGDSALYLCASSLGLQWTGGRDTQYFGPGTRLTVL.